This T cell receptor (beta chain) was captured in a study of blood T cell repertoires in COVID-19. As processed by the authors: Reference gene primers were amplified, and this amplification served to estimate nucleated cell counts. This table comes from immunoSEQ multiplex PCR, and its TCRdb copy is limited to in-frame clones, with some not included. V, J and clone size are taken as reported in that table, and D and trimming were inferred from the DNA itself. The sample holds about 250,000 clones, 70% to 90% seen once. The CDR3 has 13 residues. Trimming stripped 3 bases from V and 5 bases from J, with 10 bases between.

Sequences were obtained from peripheral blood. The rearrangement joins TRBV12-3 or TRBV12-4 to TRBJ2-5, with D possibly TRBD2 on 5 matching bases. This receptor was taken from a woman aged 40-49 years who had recovered from COVID-19. In DNA form, the CDR3 reads TGTGCCAGCAGTTTGGTCAGGAGGGAGACCCAGTACTTC. The encoded protein is CASSLVRRETQYF.